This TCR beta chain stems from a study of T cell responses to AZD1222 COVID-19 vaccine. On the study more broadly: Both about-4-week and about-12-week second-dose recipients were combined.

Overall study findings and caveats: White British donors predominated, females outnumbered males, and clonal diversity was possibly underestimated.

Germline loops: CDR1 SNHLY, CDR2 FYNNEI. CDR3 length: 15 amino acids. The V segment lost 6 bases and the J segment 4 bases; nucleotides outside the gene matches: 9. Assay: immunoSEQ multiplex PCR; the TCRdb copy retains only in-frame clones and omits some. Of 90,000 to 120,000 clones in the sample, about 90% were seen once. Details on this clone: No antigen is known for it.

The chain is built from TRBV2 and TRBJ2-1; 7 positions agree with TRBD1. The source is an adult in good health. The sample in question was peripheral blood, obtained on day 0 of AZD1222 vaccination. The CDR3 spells CASSPSGQPYNEQFF. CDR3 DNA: TGTGCCAGCAGCCCCTCGGGACAGCCATACAATGAGCAGTTCTTC. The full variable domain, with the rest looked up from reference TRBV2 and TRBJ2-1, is EPEVTQTPSHQVTQMGQEVILRCVPISNHLYFYWYRQILGQKVEFLVSFYNNEISEKSEIFDDQFSVERPDGSNFTLKIRSTKLEDSAMYFCASSPSGQPYNEQFFGPGTRLTVL.